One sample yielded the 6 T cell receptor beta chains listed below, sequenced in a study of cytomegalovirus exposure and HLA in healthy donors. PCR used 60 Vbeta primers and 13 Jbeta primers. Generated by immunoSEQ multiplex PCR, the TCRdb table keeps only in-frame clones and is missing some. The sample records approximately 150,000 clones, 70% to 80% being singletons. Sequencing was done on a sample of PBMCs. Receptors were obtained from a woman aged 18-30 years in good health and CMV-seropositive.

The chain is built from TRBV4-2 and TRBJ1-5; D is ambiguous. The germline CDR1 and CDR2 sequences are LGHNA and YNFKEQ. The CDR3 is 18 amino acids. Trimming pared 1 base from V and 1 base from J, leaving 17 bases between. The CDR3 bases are TGTGCCAGCAGCCAAGTCGGGGTCGAGGGAGTAAGCAATCAGCCCCAGCATTTT. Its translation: CASSQVGVEGVSNQPQHF.

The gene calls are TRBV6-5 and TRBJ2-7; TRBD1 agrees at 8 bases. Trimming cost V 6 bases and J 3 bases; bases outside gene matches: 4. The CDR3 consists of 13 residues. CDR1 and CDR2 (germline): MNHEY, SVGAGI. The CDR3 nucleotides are TGTGCCAGCAGCACCACAGGGGGCTACGAGCAGTACTTC. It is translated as CASSTTGGYEQYF.

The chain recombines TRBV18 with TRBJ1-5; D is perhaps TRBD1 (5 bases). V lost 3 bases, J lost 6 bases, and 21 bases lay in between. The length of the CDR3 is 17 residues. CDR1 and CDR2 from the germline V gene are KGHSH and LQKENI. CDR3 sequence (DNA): TGTGCCAGCTCACCCCTCGACGGGCGGGCGGGGGGTCAGCCCCAGCATTTT. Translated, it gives CASSPLDGRAGGQPQHF.

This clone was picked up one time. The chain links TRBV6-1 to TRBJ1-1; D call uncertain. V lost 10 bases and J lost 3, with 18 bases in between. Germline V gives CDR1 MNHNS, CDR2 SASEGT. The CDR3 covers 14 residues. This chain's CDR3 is CAKTFERVDTEAFF. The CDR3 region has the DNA TGTGCCAAAACCTTCGAGAGGGTTGACACTGAAGCTTTCTTT.

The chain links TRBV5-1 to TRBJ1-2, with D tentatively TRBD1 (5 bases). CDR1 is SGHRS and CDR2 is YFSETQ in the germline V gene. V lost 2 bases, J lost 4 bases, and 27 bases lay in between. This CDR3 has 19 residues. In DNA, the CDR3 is TGCGCCAGCAGCTTAGCAGACCAGGGCTCGCGCGTCCCCTCCTATGGCTACACCTTC. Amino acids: CASSLADQGSRVPSYGYTF.

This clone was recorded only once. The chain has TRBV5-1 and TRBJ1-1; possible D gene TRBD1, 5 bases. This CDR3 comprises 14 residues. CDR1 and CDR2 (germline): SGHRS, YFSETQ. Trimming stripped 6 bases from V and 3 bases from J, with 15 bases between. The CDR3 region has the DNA TGCGCCAGCACGCGCGGGGGACGGGACACTGAAGCTTTCTTT. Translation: CASTRGGRDTEAFF. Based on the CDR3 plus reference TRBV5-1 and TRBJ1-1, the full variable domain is KAGVTQTPRYLIKTRGQQVTLSCSPISGHRSVSWYQQTPGQGLQFLFEYFSETQRNKGNFPGRFSGRQFSNSRSEMNVSTLELGDSALYLCASTRGGRDTEAFFGQGTRLTVV.